The present TCR beta chain was sequenced within a study of early T cells in non-severe SARS-CoV-2 infection. Study-wide background: The authors sequenced bulk RNA from unsorted whole blood, leaving chains unpaired.

Each cDNA molecule carried a unique molecular identifier. TCRdb used MiXCR to reprocess the 5' RACE reads, holding one entry per CDR3 protein. The sample has around 94,000 distinct CDR3 sequences, around 12% seen once. This clonotype turned up a few times. Its cognate antigen is unknown. Regarding the study as a whole: Private and CD4 specificities were missed by VDJdb matching, which favored anti-spike CD8 responses.

Trimming cost V 6 bases and J 4 bases, with 13 bases left between them. Germline-derived CDR1 and CDR2 are WSHSY and SAAADI. The CDR3 loop spans 14 amino acids. This sequence was found in an adult who was a healthcare worker with PCR-confirmed SARS-CoV-2 infection or an uninfected control (not recorded which). V is TRBV10-2 and J is TRBJ1-5, with D possibly TRBD1 on 6 matching bases. The sequenced material came from whole blood. The CDR3 DNA is TGCGCCAGCAGCAACAGGGAGGGGAATCAGCCCCAGCATTTT. Protein product: CASSNREGNQPQHF.